The 22 T cell receptor beta chains below were found in one sample sequenced in a study of T cell clonality in common variable immunodeficiency. Study-wide findings and caveats: Reportedly, TCR beta sequences from common variable immunodeficiency showed fewer deletions and N-nucleotide insertions.

Sequenced by immunoSEQ multiplex PCR; TCRdb stores in-frame clones only, minus some. This repertoire holds approximately 35,000 clones, and none appear only once. Their target antigens are unknown. Sequenced sample: peripheral blood mononuclear cells. Receptors originate from a human donor with common variable immunodeficiency.

A note on this clone: The read gets to within 3 residues of the CDR3 end, and the germline J gene fills in the rest. The chain links TRBV2 to TRBJ1-5, with 8 bases that match TRBD1. The CDR3 extends over 15 amino acids. V dropped 6 bases and J dropped 2; count of bases not matched to a gene: 6. Germline CDR1 and CDR2: SNHLY and FYNNEI. The CDR3 DNA, read in part, is TGTGCCAGCAGAGGTCAGGGGGCTGGCAATCAGCCC. Its translation: CASRGQGAGNQP. The entire CDR3 protein is CASRGQGAGNQPQHF.

This clone was counted only a few times. The read halts 3 residues ahead of the CDR3 end, with the missing end drawn from the germline J gene. This sequence joins TRBV2 and TRBJ1-6; D remains unclear. The CDR3 is 15 amino acids. Germline V gene data show CDR1 as SNHLY and CDR2 as FYNNEI. Trimming removed 7 bases at V and 5 bases at J, with 15 bases between. Partial CDR3 DNA: TGTGCCAGCACCGAAGGGCTTAGGGATAATTCACCC. It yields the protein CASTEGLRDNSP. The entire CDR3 reads CASTEGLRDNSPLHF.

This clone has just a few counts. The CDR3 end falls 3 residues outside the read, so it is completed with the germline J gene. V and J are TRBV19 and TRBJ1-2; D gene unclear. This CDR3 has 13 residues. V lost 1 base and J 4 bases, leaving 7 bases between the germline ends. Per germline, CDR1 LNHDA and CDR2 SQIVND (reference sequence). CDR3 bases read: TGTGCCAGTAGTATAGCAGAGGCCTATGGC. Translated, it gives CASSIAEAYG. The full CDR3 sequence reads CASSIAEAYGYTF.

This clone was observed at least ten times. The CDR3 goes on 3 residues after the read ends, and that part is filled in from the germline J gene. V is TRBV19 and J is TRBJ2-3, with a tentative D call TRBD1 (6 bases). The CDR3 extends over 16 amino acids. CDR1 is LNHDA and CDR2 is SQIVND in the germline V gene (reference sequence). Deletions cut 6 bases from V and 1 base from J, with 17 bases between. CDR3 loop: CASRFSGVVGTDTQYF. Partial CDR3 DNA: TGTGCCAGTAGGTTCTCAGGGGTCGTCGGCACAGATACG. Supplemented by reference TRBV19 and TRBJ2-3, the full variable domain reads DGGITQSPKYLFRKEGQNVTLSCEQNLNHDAMYWYRQDPGQGLRLIYYSQIVNDFQKGDIAEGYSVSREKKESFPLTVTSAQKNPTAFYLCASRFSGVVGTDTQYFGPGTRLTVL.

In its sample, this clone was seen a few times. From the germline J gene comes the end of the CDR3, since the read stops 3 residues before it. The gene calls are TRBV2 and TRBJ1-5, with TRBD1 as a possible D gene (5 bases). CDR3 length equals 14 residues. V lost 6 bases and J lost 3, with 12 bases in between. The germline gives CDR1 SNHLY, CDR2 FYNNEI. Partial CDR3 DNA: TGTGCCAGCAGGACAGCTTATGACAATCAGCCC. Translated: CASRTAYDNQP. The complete CDR3 reads CASRTAYDNQPQHF.

This clone appeared a few times. The observed sequence ends 3 residues before the CDR3 terminus, with the missing tail filled in from the germline J gene. The rearrangement links TRBV30 to TRBJ1-2; the D gene is possibly TRBD1 (5 bases). Deletions cut 0 bases from V and 2 bases from J, with 10 bases between. The CDR3 extends over 14 amino acids. CDR1 is GTSNPN, CDR2 SVGIG, per germline (reference sequence). Incomplete CDR3 DNA: TGTGCCTGGAGTGTAGGGGATTTCAACTATGGC. This encodes CAWSVGDFNYG. The whole CDR3 region reads CAWSVGDFNYGYTF.

Of note for this clone: The read falls 3 residues short of the CDR3 end, and the missing part is taken from the germline J gene. The chain recombines TRBV30 with TRBJ1-1; 8 positions agree with TRBD1. The ends lost 5 bases at V and 1 base at J; junction bases unmatched: 9. The germline CDR1 and CDR2 sequences are GTSNPN and SVGIG (reference sequence). The CDR3 runs to 15 residues. CDR3 loop: CAWERGTGPNTEAFF. The covered CDR3 bases are TGTGCCTGGGAAAGGGGGACAGGACCGAACACTGAA. Full variable domain (rest looked up from reference TRBV30 and TRBJ1-1): SQTIHQWPATLVQPVGSPLSLECTVEGTSNPNLYWYRQAAGRGLQLLFYSVGIGQISSEVPQNLSASRPQDRQFILSSKKLLLSDSGFYLCAWERGTGPNTEAFFGQGTRLTVV.

Remarks on this clone: The read ends 3 residues shy of where the CDR3 ends; the end is completed using the germline J gene. The V and J genes are TRBV30 and TRBJ1-4, with D uncertain. The CDR3 has 14 amino acids. Trimming shortened V by 2 bases and J by 4 bases, and 11 bases separated the two germline ends. Germline CDR1 and CDR2: GTSNPN and SVGIG (reference sequence). The covered CDR3 bases are TGTGCCTGGAGTCTGGGCCAGGATAATGAAAAA. Its translation: CAWSLGQDNEK. The full CDR3 protein is CAWSLGQDNEKLFF. Supplemented by reference TRBV30 and TRBJ1-4, the full variable domain reads SQTIHQWPATLVQPVGSPLSLECTVEGTSNPNLYWYRQAAGRGLQLLFYSVGIGQISSEVPQNLSASRPQDRQFILSSKKLLLSDSGFYLCAWSLGQDNEKLFFGSGTQLSVL.

This clone appeared a few times. The CDR3 end is not reached by the read, which stops 3 residues before it; the germline J gene fills it in. This chain connects TRBV7-6 to TRBJ1-2, with 11 bases that match TRBD1. This CDR3 is built from 17 residues. V was pared by 4 bases and J by 0 bases, with 7 bases of the junction left unmatched. The germline CDR1 and CDR2 sequences are SGHVS and FNYEAQ. The part of the CDR3 DNA that was read is TGTGCCAGCAGCTACAGGGACAGGGGGGGGACTAACTATGGC. It codes for CASSYRDRGGTNYG. The full CDR3 protein reads CASSYRDRGGTNYGYTF.

This clone appeared many times. The read finishes 3 residues shy of the CDR3 end, and the germline J gene is used to complete it. The genes are TRBV6-2 or TRBV6-3 and TRBJ2-7, with TRBD1 matching over 9 bases. Germline CDR1 is MNHEY and CDR2 is SVGEGT. The trim removed 7 bases at V and 3 bases at J, leaving 10 bases unmatched. The CDR3 loop spans 15 amino acids. CDR3: CASTPLGTGYYEQYF. Incomplete CDR3 DNA: TGTGCCAGCACCCCCCTGGGGACAGGGTACTACGAG.

This clone was detected a few times. The CDR3 end lies 3 residues beyond the end of the read and is filled in from the germline J gene. The J gene is TRBJ1-5, the V gene TRBV30; TRBD1 agrees at 9 bases. The CDR3 consists of 14 residues. Germline V lookup: CDR1 GTSNPN, CDR2 SVGIG (reference sequence). J lost 6 bases, V lost 0 bases, and 3 bases had no gene match. CDR3 DNA (partial): TGTGCCTGGAGTGTCCCGGACAGGGGTCAGCCC. It encodes CAWSVPDRGQP. The entire CDR3 protein reads CAWSVPDRGQPQHF.

This clone occurred a few times. The read finishes 3 residues shy of the CDR3 end, and the germline J gene is used to complete it. This chain uses TRBV2 with TRBJ2-5; D is perhaps TRBD1 (5 bases). The CDR3 has 15 residues. From germline, CDR1 is SNHLY and CDR2 FYNNEI. The germline V and J ends were trimmed by 6 bases and 4 bases, with 18 bases remaining between them. This CDR3 is CASSDPTGVVETQYF. The CDR3 bases that were read are TGTGCCAGCAGCGACCCCACAGGTGTCGTAGAGACC.

This clone was counted a few times. The CDR3 goes on 3 residues after the read ends, and that part is filled in from the germline J gene. The chain links TRBV20-1 to TRBJ2-1; 12 nucleotides align to TRBD2. J lost 3 bases, V lost 3 bases, and 6 bases had no gene match. This CDR3 is built from 16 residues. The germline gives CDR1 DFQATT, CDR2 SNEGSKA (reference sequence). CDR3 DNA, as far as it was read: TGCAGTGCTAGGACTAGCGGGGGACCTCGCTACAATGAG. This gives the protein CSARTSGGPRYNE. The CDR3 in full is CSARTSGGPRYNEQFF.

A remark on this clone: Sequencing ends 3 residues short of the CDR3 end; the germline J gene provides the rest. The chain has TRBV5-1 and TRBJ2-3; D might be TRBD1 (5 bases). The CDR3 runs 16 residues. The germline V gene has CDR1 SGHRS and CDR2 YFSETQ. The V and J ends lost 0 bases and 2 bases respectively, with 13 bases between them. CDR3 region: CASSLATTANTDTQYF. The CDR3 bases that were read are TGCGCCAGCAGCTTGGCAACGACAGCAAACACAGATACG. The entire variable domain, with the rest obtained from reference TRBV5-1 and TRBJ2-3, is as follows: KAGVTQTPRYLIKTRGQQVTLSCSPISGHRSVSWYQQTPGQGLQFLFEYFSETQRNKGNFPGRFSGRQFSNSRSEMNVSTLELGDSALYLCASSLATTANTDTQYFGPGTRLTVL.

In regard to this clone: The read gets to within 3 residues of the CDR3 end, and the germline J gene fills in the rest. This chain uses TRBV7-8 with TRBJ1-4; D remains ambiguous. Between the trimmed V and J ends, which lost 7 bases and 5 bases, there was a span of 23 bases. Germline CDR1 and CDR2: SGHVS and FQNEAQ. CDR3 length: 17 residues. The sequenced CDR3 bases are TGTGCCAGCACCTCTGAATCTCATGCGGTGCGAAATGAAAAA. Its translation is CASTSESHAVRNEK. The full-length CDR3 reads as CASTSESHAVRNEKLFF.

This clone was observed a handful of times. The DNA ends 3 residues before the CDR3 does, and the rest of the CDR3 is filled in from the germline J gene. Other DNA sequences within the sample encode an identical CDR3. This chain uses TRBV13 with TRBJ2-1; 13 bases fit TRBD2. Germline lookup yields CDR1 PRHDT and CDR2 FYEKMQ (reference sequence). J lost 7 bases, V lost 4 bases, and 4 bases had no gene match. The CDR3 sequence is 15 residues long. The covered CDR3 bases are TGTGCCAGCAGCTCACTAGCGGGGGGGCGTAATGAG. Translated, it gives CASSSLAGGRNE. The full CDR3 protein is CASSSLAGGRNEQFF.

This clone counts as medium-sized. From the germline J gene comes the end of the CDR3, since the read stops 3 residues before it. V usage is TRBV15 and J usage is TRBJ2-2; tentatively, D is TRBD1 (6 bases). The CDR3 totals 14 residues. The V and J ends lost 5 bases and 1 base respectively, with 8 bases between them. Per the germline V gene, CDR1 is LNHNV and CDR2 is YYDKDF (reference sequence). The CDR3 protein is CATSGQRNTGELFF. CDR3 bases read: TGTGCCACCAGCGGACAGAGGAACACCGGGGAG. The full variable domain, completed using reference TRBV15 and TRBJ2-2, is DAMVIQNPRYQVTQFGKPVTLSCSQTLNHNVMYWYQQKSSQAPKLLFHYYDKDFNNEADTPDNFQSRRPNTSFCFLDIRSPGLGDTAMYLCATSGQRNTGELFFGEGSRLTVL.

By sample fraction, this clone is medium-sized. The CDR3 goes on 3 residues after the read ends, and that part is filled in from the germline J gene. The chain links TRBV20-1 to TRBJ2-2, with D possibly matching TRBD1 (6 bases). The germline V gene encodes CDR1 DFQATT and CDR2 SNEGSKA (reference sequence). The CDR3 spans 12 residues. Trimming pared 6 bases from V and 7 bases from J, leaving 12 bases between. The part of the CDR3 DNA that was read is TGCAGTGCCCCACAGGGTAACGGGGAG. It is translated as CSAPQGNGE. The CDR3, in full, reads CSAPQGNGELFF.

This clone has just a few counts. The CDR3 end lies 3 residues beyond the end of the read and is filled in from the germline J gene. The chain links TRBV19 to TRBJ1-1; TRBD1 agrees at 7 bases. The CDR3 sequence is 13 residues long. From germline, CDR1 is LNHDA and CDR2 SQIVND (reference sequence). V was pared by 3 bases and J by 4 bases, with 2 bases of the junction left unmatched. The part of the CDR3 DNA that was read is TGTGCCAGTAGTATGGGACAGCTCACTGAA. This gives the protein CASSMGQLTE. Given in full, the CDR3 is CASSMGQLTEAFF.

This clone was seen ten or more times. The missing CDR3 end, 3 residues past where the read stops, is filled in from the germline J gene. The rearrangement links TRBV14 to TRBJ2-1, with D possibly being TRBD2 (6 bases). The CDR3 consists of 13 residues. V was cut by 2 bases and J by 7 bases, with 9 bases left in between. CDR1 and CDR2 from the germline V gene are SGHDN and FVKESK. This CDR3 is CASSQFRGNEQFF. CDR3 bases read: TGTGCCAGCAGCCAATTTCGGGGGAATGAG. Filled out from reference TRBV14 and TRBJ2-1, the complete variable domain reads EAGVTQFPSHSVIEKGQTVTLRCDPISGHDNLYWYRRVMGKEIKFLLHFVKESKQDESGMPNNRFLAERTGGTYSTLKVQPAELEDSGVYFCASSQFRGNEQFFGPGTRLTVL.

Notes on this clone: Read coverage stops 3 residues before the CDR3 terminus; the germline J gene supplies the remainder. This rearrangement joins TRBV30 to TRBJ2-7; D may be TRBD2 (6 bases). This CDR3 region has 16 residues. Germline CDR1 and CDR2: GTSNPN and SVGIG (reference sequence). Trimming shortened V by 0 bases and J by 0 bases, and 15 bases separated the two germline ends. CDR3 region: CAWSVLGDWSSYEQYF. Partial CDR3 DNA: TGTGCCTGGAGTGTACTTGGGGACTGGAGCTCCTACGAG.

This clone was detected a few times. An end of the junction differs from the germline gene, which may be a read error. The read terminates 3 residues before the CDR3 end, so the remaining end is supplied by the germline J gene. The V call is TRBV19, the J call TRBJ2-3, with TRBD1 matching 9 bases. Germline V gene lookup returns CDR1 LNHDA and CDR2 SQIVND (reference sequence). This CDR3 has 13 residues. CDR3 bases read: TGTGCCAGTAGTTCACAGGGGGCAGAGACG. It encodes CASSSQGAET. The whole CDR3 sequence reads CASSSQGAETQYF.